This TCR beta chain emerged from a study of technical replicates of blood from a few donors (dated by TCRdb to the late 2010s). The V and J ends are trimmed by 4 bases and 2 bases, leaving 15 bases between them. Including cysteine and phenylalanine, the CDR3 has 15 amino acids. Solely the CDR3 DNA is kept, with 45 bases framed from the first base. CDR1 and CDR2 are drawn from the germline V gene: MGHRA, YSYEKL. As to this clone: What antigen it recognizes has not been identified. Base qualities were left out, and no much larger clone turns up one base away.

Libraries came from the immunoSEQ multiplex PCR assay. Here the immuneACCESS table is served through TCRdb, limited to in-frame sequences with V and J called. Missing clones are a known gap in these copies; in checked studies unresolved V genes cover under half, and the rest lacks a known reason. The sample table contains tens of thousands of clones; only one count was recorded for about nine tenths of them. The ten biggest clones cover 0.41% of the sample. Sequencing was performed on T cells isolated from PBMCs. The TCR was taken from a human donor in good health. The V and J segments used are TRBV4-1 and TRBJ2-7; perhaps TRBD2 is the D gene, with 6 bases matching. The DNA sequence follows: TGCGCCAGCAGCCCTACCGGGACTCCAGCCTACGAGCAGTACTTC. This gives the protein CASSPTGTPAYEQYF.